Listed below are T cell receptor delta chains from one sample, sequenced in a study of Vδ1+ human thymocytes. TCRdb applied CATT to the multiplex PCR reads for clone calling. This repertoire shows fewer than 90,000 delta-chain clones, around 30% found once; its top ten account for under 0.3%. What was sequenced was Vdelta1+ gamma-delta thymocytes from the thymus. These receptor sequences come from a boy less than two years old who had congenital heart surgery. The CDR3 runs from the conserved cysteine through the conserved F or W. The order of the fields is D gene, V gene, J gene, clone size, CDR3 DNA, CDR3 protein. D genes are given only for firm matches. Clone size appears in some rows only: once, few, many, or a class for an expanded clone.

>TRDD3|TRDV1|TRDJ1|.
TGTGCTCTTGGGGAATGTAGGTGGGGGAGTCTACCCGATAAACTCATCTTT
CALGECRWGSLPDKLIF
>TRDD3|TRDV1|TRDJ1|.
TGTGCTCTTGGGGAACTCATCTCCTTCCCCTCTTACTGGGGGAGTTCGTACACCGATAAACTCATCTTT
CALGELISFPSYWGSSYTDKLIF
>TRDD3|TRDV1|TRDJ1|once
TGTGCTCTTGGGGAACCAGACGCCGCCGTTGACTGGGGGATACGCTCGTACACCGATAAACTCATCTTT
CALGEPDAAVDWGIRSYTDKLIF
>TRDD3|TRDV1|TRDJ1|few
TGTGCTCTTGGGGAAGCTCCCCCCTACGGGTGGGGGATGAGGGACACCGATAAACTCATCTTT
CALGEAPPYGWGMRDTDKLIF
>.|TRDV1|TRDJ1|.
TGTGCTCTTGGGGAACCGTCTCCCCGAGGGACAAAGTACACCGATAAACTCATCTTT
CALGEPSPRGTKYTDKLIF
>TRDD3|TRDV1|TRDJ1|few
TGTGCTCTTGGGCCTAGGCCTTCCTTCGTACTGGGGGATACGAGGGACGATAAACTCATCTTT
CALGPRPSFVLGDTRDDKLIF
>.|TRDV1|TRDJ1|.
TGTGCTCTTGGGGAACTTATGCCTACGTTGTTGCGCGGTAAACTCATCTTT
CALGELMPTLLRGKLIF
>.|TRDV1|TRDJ1|few
TGTGCTCTTGGGGAACTAAGAAGACGGGGATACACCGATAAACTCATCTTT
CALGELRRRGYTDKLIF
>TRDD3|TRDV1|TRDJ1|.
TGTGCTCTTGGGGAACCTACGGATCAAAGGGGGCCACTGGGGGAATTCGATAAACTCATCTTT
CALGEPTDQRGPLGEFDKLIF
>.|TRDV1|TRDJ1|few
TGTGCTCTCCAGTCGAATCCCGTTCCCAACAGGTACACCGATAAACTCATCTTT
CALQSNPVPNRYTDKLIF
>TRDD3|TRDV1|TRDJ1|.
TGTGCTCTTGGAAGCCCTCGAGGAAGGCTGGGGGATACTCCTAACACCGATAAACTCATCTTT
CALGSPRGRLGDTPNTDKLIF
>.|TRDV2|TRDJ1|few
TGTGCCTGTGACACGTCTGGGGATTTAACTTCGAGTCACGCCGATAAACTCATCTTT
CACDTSGDLTSSHADKLIF
>.|TRDV1|TRDJ1|.
TGTGCTCTTGGGGAAGAGGGTACCGGGGACAGCACCGATAAACTCATCTTT
CALGEEGTGDSTDKLIF
>TRDD3|TRDV1|TRDJ1|once
TGTGCTCTTGGGGGACTCCCTTTCGGGGGGATCCATAAACTCATCTTT
CALGGLPFGGIHKLIF
>TRDD3|TRDV1|TRDJ1|few
TGTGCTCTTGGGGAACAAATTTCCTGGCTACTGGGGGATACCTACACCGATAAACTCATCTTT
CALGEQISWLLGDTYTDKLIF
>TRDD3|TRDV1|TRDJ1|.
TGTGCTCTTGGGGACCTGTACGGGGATACGTTAGTTTACACCGATAAACTCATCTTT
CALGDLYGDTLVYTDKLIF
>TRDD3|TRDV1|TRDJ1|.
TGTGCTCTTGCCCGGCTACGCCCCGGGGCTGGGGGATACGTTAACACCGATAAACTCATCTTT
CALARLRPGAGGYVNTDKLIF
>.|TRDV1|TRDJ1|.
TGTGCTCTTGGGGAGAGGGAGTTCCTTCTCCCGTGTTACACCGATAAACTCATCTTT
CALGEREFLLPCYTDKLIF
>TRDD2|TRDV1|TRDJ2|.
TGTGCTCTTGGGGACAATCCTTCCTATGGTGGGTGGGAAGGGTGTATGGCACAACTCTTCTTT
CALGDNPSYGGWEGCMAQLFF
>TRDD3|TRDV1|TRDJ1|few
TGTGCTCTCAAGGGGACTGGGGGATACGAAGAACCGCTTAAACTCATCTTT
CALKGTGGYEEPLKLIF
>TRDD2|TRDV1|TRDJ1|.
TGTGCTCTTGGATTCCTTCCTACGGTACCCTGGGGGCTAGGGTTGTACACCGATAAACTCATCTTT
CALGFLPTVPWGLGLYTDKLIF
>TRDD3|TRDV1|TRDJ1|few
TGTGCTCTTGGGGGTGTGGTTGTCCTACGTGCTGGGGGAGCCTACACCGATAAACTCATCTTT
CALGGVVVLRAGGAYTDKLIF
>.|TRDV1|TRDJ1|.
TGTGCTCTGTTCCGGCGGGGGGCCCTCGAATACACCGATAAACTCATCTTT
CALFRRGALEYTDKLIF
>.|TRDV1|TRDJ1|.
TGTGCTCTTGGGGAGCCGGGAGGTGTCTTCCCTTACACCGATAAACTCATCTTT
CALGEPGGVFPYTDKLIF
>.|TRDV1|TRDJ1|.
TGTGCTCTTGGGGAAACCCGCTGGGTTAGGACGTACGCCGATAAACTCATCTTT
CALGETRWVRTYADKLIF
>TRDD3|TRDV2|TRDJ1|medium-sized
TGTGCCTGTGACACTTCTCTGGGGGTTTACACCGATAAACTCATCTTT
CACDTSLGVYTDKLIF
>.|TRDV1|TRDJ1|.
TGTGCTCTTGGGGCCTACTCTTGCGGGGACCACACCGATAAACTCATCTTT
CALGAYSCGDHTDKLIF
>TRDD3|TRDV1|TRDJ1|.
TGTGCTCTTGGGGAACTTCTACACGTTGGGGGAACTAACACCGATAAACTCATCTTT
CALGELLHVGGTNTDKLIF
>.|TRDV1|TRDJ1|.
TGTGCTCTTGGGGGGCTCCTTCCTACAGGCTGGGGGATAAAGCTCATCTTT
CALGGLLPTGWGIKLIF
>TRDD3|TRDV1|TRDJ1|.
TGTGCTCTTGGGGAGGGACCTGGGGGATGTAACACCGATAAACTCATCTTT
CALGEGPGGCNTDKLIF
>.|TRDV1|TRDJ1|.
TGTGCTCTTGGGGAACCCAGCCGGGGGTCCTACACTCGTCTGGGGGGCTGTGACACCGATAAACTCATCTTT
CALGEPSRGSYTRLGGCDTDKLIF
>TRDD3|TRDV1|TRDJ1|.
TGTGCTCTTGGGGAACTAGTCCCCTACTGGGGGATACGGGCCTACACCGATAAACTCATCTTT
CALGELVPYWGIRAYTDKLIF
>TRDD3|TRDV1|TRDJ1|.
TGTGCTCTTGGGGCCCCGAGCTTCCCTCGGTATACTGGGGGATACCCTAACACCGATAAACTCATCTTT
CALGAPSFPRYTGGYPNTDKLIF
>.|TRDV1|TRDJ1|.
TGTGCTCTTGGGGAGACCTTTAGTCATTGCCGCACCGATAAACTCATCTTT
CALGETFSHCRTDKLIF
>TRDD3|TRDV1|TRDJ1|.
TGTGCTCTTGGGGACCTGAGGGACCTCTCCAAGTACTGGGGGATACTAAGGACCGATAAACTCATCTTT
CALGDLRDLSKYWGILRTDKLIF
>TRDD3|TRDV1|TRDJ1|.
TGTGCTCTTGGGGAAACTCCTACCTTTAATCCTGGGGGAGGATGTGGACTCATCTTT
CALGETPTFNPGGGCGLIF
>.|TRDV1|TRDJ1|.
TGTGCTCTTGGGGACCTTCCTCCTCGTACTGGTCGGGGGAGCACCGGTAAACTCATCTTT
CALGDLPPRTGRGSTGKLIF
>TRDD3|TRDV1|TRDJ1|.
TGTGCTCTTGGGACCGGAGGGGCACTGGGGGATAGGTGCACCGATAAACTCATCTTT
CALGTGGALGDRCTDKLIF
>TRDD3|TRDV2|TRDJ1|few
TGTGCCTGTGACACCGCGCTCATGGGGGATACGCAAGGGACCGATAAACTCATCTTT
CACDTALMGDTQGTDKLIF
>.|TRDV1|TRDJ1|.
TGTGCTCTTGGGGAACTCGGCCTTCTTACCCTATACTTAGTTTTTGAGACCGATAAACTCATCTTT
CALGELGLLTLYLVFETDKLIF
>.|TRDV1|TRDJ1|.
TGTGCTCTTGGGGAACACTTAGACTTTGGGCGAACCGATAAACTCATCTTT
CALGEHLDFGRTDKLIF
>.|TRDV1|TRDJ1|.
TGTGCTCTTGGGGAAACGCCCCTAGGGCTCTCTGGGCTCATCTTT
CALGETPLGLSGLIF
>TRDD3|TRDV1|TRDJ1|.
TGTGCTCTTGGGGAACTGGGGCCTACCGGGGCACTGGGGGATACTCTTATACCCGATAAACTCATCTTT
CALGELGPTGALGDTLIPDKLIF
>TRDD3|TRDV1|TRDJ1|.
TGTGCTCTTGGGGAATGTTCTTCCAGGGGGGGGATACTGTACACCGATAAACTCATCTTT
CALGECSSRGGILYTDKLIF
>TRDD3|TRDV1|TRDJ1|.
TGTGCTCTTGTCTGGGTCTGGGGGGGCCCCATGAATAAACTCATCTTT
CALVWVWGGPMNKLIF
>TRDD3|TRDV1|TRDJ1|.
TGTGCTCTTGGGGAACGATCCGCTTCCTACCGTGGTACTGGGGGATATTGTGGGAAACTCATCTTT
CALGERSASYRGTGGYCGKLIF
>TRDD3|TRAV29/DV5|TRDJ1|.
TGTGCTCGTATTCCCGTACTGGGGGATACCGATAAACTCATCTTT
CARIPVLGDTDKLIF
>TRDD3|TRDV1|TRDJ1|.
TGTGCTCTTGGGGGTCTCCTACTGGGGGATAACAAGGATAAACTCATCTTT
CALGGLLLGDNKDKLIF
>TRDD3|TRDV1|TRDJ1|.
TGTGCTCTTGGGGCATTAGGGCTTACCTGGGGGATACCTGACACCGATAAACTCATCTTT
CALGALGLTWGIPDTDKLIF
>TRDD3|TRDV1|TRDJ1|few
TGTGCTCTTGGGCAACCAGTGGCCTTTACTGGGGTGTACACCGATAAACTCATCTTT
CALGQPVAFTGVYTDKLIF
>.|TRDV1|TRDJ1|few
TGTGCTCTTGGGAAGGTAATTGCCCGGGGTAACACCGATAAACTCATCTTT
CALGKVIARGNTDKLIF